This TCR beta chain was documented in a study of identical twins (dated by TCRdb to about 2016). Looking at the study overall: The study deep-sequenced TCR alpha and beta repertoires from monozygotic twins, unrelated adults of various ages and cord blood to test whether fetal clonotypes persist. To rule out contamination, the twin experiments were replicated at different times with different library preparation protocols. Here is what the overall study found, with its caveats: Conclusions relied on cross-sectional statistical analysis, since the same donors could not be followed over many years. In monozygotic twins, out-of-frame TCR alpha sharing was systematically underestimated by recombination models, although the models agreed with sharing between unrelated individuals. Abundant cord blood beta clonotypes had fewer insertions, young adult naive repertoires showed a similar but weaker trend, and memory repertoires showed no such trend. Out-of-frame TCR alpha sequences shared between twins showed an excess of low generation-probability sequences compared with coincidental sharing between unrelated individuals. In beta out-of-frame sequences, excess twin sharing was weaker, because having fewer shared sequences lowered the signal-to-noise ratio. Zero-insertion analyses could be partly confounded by invariant T cells such as MAIT and iNKT, although diverse VJ usage argued against such confounding for most clonotypes.

The library was built by means of 5' RACE. TCRdb lists the instrument as Illumina HiSeq 2000. A universal primer binding site was introduced by template switching, and a unique molecular identifier was present in the final cDNA, enabling accurate counting of TCR cDNA molecules. Specific primers in the conserved constant-segment region were used to synthesize first-strand cDNA for TCR alpha and beta chains. To control for contamination, each cDNA library was double barcoded with a SMART-Mk sample barcode plus Illumina barcodes. Two successive PCR steps introduced TruSeq adapter sequences along with Illumina sample barcodes. Sequencing of the TCR alpha and beta cDNA libraries was done on the Illumina HiSeq platform using custom primers. The original pipeline was this. MiGEC processed the raw reads to extract unique molecular identifiers, while MiXCR was used to determine the CDR3 positions. Recombination models were inferred per individual with the repgenHMM and IGoR tools using an EM algorithm. The analysis of shared clonotypes was done with the tcR package in R, with sharing normalized by the product of cloneset sizes. To study raw recombination without the effects of thymic and clonal selection, out-of-frame nonproductive sequences were analyzed. TCRdb trimmed the raw reads at Q25, called clones with MiXCR and kept productive beta chains. Every entry covers one CDR3 protein and lists the most common genes and DNA from its rows. These V and J calls originate from TCRdb's pipeline instead of the authors' own analysis. This sample comprises about 730,000 distinct CDR3 sequences, over 20% of them detected only once. The top ten constitute around 4.5% of the sample.

Based on the germline V gene (reference sequence), the CDR1 and CDR2 sequences are SEHNR and FQNEAQ. The CDR3 sequence holds 15 residues, the cysteine and phenylalanine included. Only CDR3 DNA is held: 45 bases, read in frame from base 1. V gives up 5 bases and J gives up 2 bases, and the segment between their germline ends measures 15 bases. Only healthy Caucasian donors were included. The twin cohort comprised three pairs of female monozygotic twins, all aged about 18 to 29 years. RNA for TCR libraries was isolated from peripheral blood mononuclear cells. Remarks on this clonotype: Its antigen is not yet known. Per-base qualities were not stored, and no clone one base away is much larger.

These same data were also listed under a study on T cells expressing NK-cell markers. Taken from the second paper: Three sorted T-cell subsets (CD3+CD56+NKG2C+, CD3+CD56+NKG2C- and CD3+CD56-NKG2C+) from several donors had their TCR beta-chain repertoires profiled. Of the eight sequenced donors, seven were found to be HCMV-seropositive and one was found to be HCMV-seronegative. To restrict sorting to alphabetaTCR-expressing T cells, an anti-gammadeltaTCR antibody was added in several experiments. In six donors, the dominant CD3+CD56+NKG2C+ clonotypes were found to rank among the top 10 CD8+ clonotypes and to make up about 1.0-7.5% of CD8+ T cells. Those dominant clonotypes were again the most abundant among CD3+CD56-NKG2C+ cells in a few donors, at about 28.3-60.1%. Whether the expanded NKG2C-expressing T cell clones were specific for HCMV antigens was left unclear. The study sequenced eight donors, all healthy volunteers chosen at random: three men and five women. HCMV-specific IgG was detected in serum with a commercial ELISA kit to determine HCMV serostatus. For a handful of donors, bulk peripheral blood T-cell repertoires were also sequenced from unsorted PBMC. Reads were demultiplexed and grouped by UMI with MIGEC, and clonotypes were assembled and quantified with MiTCR. To exclude erroneous sequences, any TCR cDNA sequence not supported by at least two reads was discarded. The tcR package was used for downstream repertoire analysis, and clonotypes were matched across fractions by CDR3 nucleotide sequence plus V segment. VDJmatch was used to annotate antigen specificity against VDJdb, with one amino acid substitution in CDR3 allowed.

This TCR was sampled from a woman in her late teens or twenties in good health. This receptor chain uses TRBV7-9 and TRBJ2-5, with TRBD1 tentatively as D gene (6 bases match). The source material was PBMCs. The CDR3 sequence is CASSNGGSRQETQYF. The DNA is TGTGCCAGCAGCAATGGGGGCAGTAGACAAGAGACCCAGTACTTC.